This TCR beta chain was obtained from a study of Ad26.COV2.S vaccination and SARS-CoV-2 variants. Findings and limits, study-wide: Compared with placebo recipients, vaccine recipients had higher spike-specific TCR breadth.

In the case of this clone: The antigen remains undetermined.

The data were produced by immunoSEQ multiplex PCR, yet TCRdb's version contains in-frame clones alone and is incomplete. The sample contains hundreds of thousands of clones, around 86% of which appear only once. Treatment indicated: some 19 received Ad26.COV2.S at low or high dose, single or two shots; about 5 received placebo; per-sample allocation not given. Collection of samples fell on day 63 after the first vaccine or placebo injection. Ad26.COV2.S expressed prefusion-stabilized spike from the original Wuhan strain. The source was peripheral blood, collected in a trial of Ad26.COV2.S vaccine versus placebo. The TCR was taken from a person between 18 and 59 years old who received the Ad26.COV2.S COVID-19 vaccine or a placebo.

The CDR3, as DNA: TGTGCCAGCAGCGGATCTAGCGTAGATACGCAGTATTTT. It translates to CASSGSSVDTQYF. This chain joins TRBV7-2 and TRBJ2-3; D may be TRBD2 (6 bases). The CDR3 has 13 amino acids. Between the trimmed V and J ends, which lost 5 bases and 5 bases, there was a span of 11 bases. CDR1 is SGHTA, CDR2 FQGNSA, per germline.